The 3 T cell receptor beta chains presented below share a single source sample, sequenced in a study of early T cells in non-severe SARS-CoV-2 infection. Each CDR3 protein is one row after TCRdb ran MiXCR on the 5' RACE reads. Of tens of thousands of distinct CDR3 sequences listed, roughly 5.7% are singletons. The sequencing here drew on whole blood, taken at baseline. Receptors originate from an adult who was a healthcare worker with PCR-confirmed SARS-CoV-2 infection or an uninfected control (not recorded which).

There are many counts of this clonotype. This chain links TRBV2 with TRBJ1-5; no clear D. V lost 4 bases and J lost 1, with 8 bases in between. Germline CDR1 and CDR2: SNHLY and FYNNEI. The CDR3 runs 14 residues. The CDR3 DNA follows: TGTGCCAGCAGTGTCGAAGGGAGCAATCAGCCCCAGCATTTT. The encoded protein is CASSVEGSNQPQHF.

This clonotype has only a few counts. V gene TRBV28 combines with J gene TRBJ1-4; tentatively, D is TRBD1 (6 bases). V lost 5 bases to trimming and J lost 7 bases, with 17 bases between them. Per the germline V gene, CDR1 is MDHEN and CDR2 is SYDVKM. The CDR3 extends over 15 amino acids. Here the CDR3 DNA reads TGTGCCAGCAGTCCCCTCCGGGGGCTGGGTGAAAAACTGTTTTTT. Its translation: CASSPLRGLGEKLFF.

This clonotype showed up many times. The chain employs TRBV20-1 and TRBJ1-5, with D unclear. The CDR3 covers 15 residues. CDR1 is DFQATT, CDR2 SNEGSKA, per germline (reference sequence). The germline V and J ends were trimmed by 2 bases and 1 base, with 12 bases remaining between them. Here the CDR3 DNA reads TGCAGTGCTAGACCCCCCGCCAAAAGCAATCAGCCCCAGCATTTT. This gives the protein CSARPPAKSNQPQHF.